This is a list of T cell receptor beta chains from one sample in a study of regulatory T cells in long-lasting Graves disease. TCRdb reprocessed the multiplex PCR reads via MiXCR and lists one record per CDR3 protein. The data show approximately 470,000 distinct CDR3 sequences, 15% to 20% seen once. This sample was shared with a second study, whose subject was T cells in Graves' hyperthyroidism and ophthalmopathy.

The sample in question was peripheral blood mononuclear cells (PBMCs), obtained at new diagnosis, from a patient treated with antithyroid drugs. These TCRs come from a man between 40 and 49 years old with Graves disease. CDR3s include the opening cysteine and the closing phenylalanine or tryptophan. Some rows have no size entry. The others give once, few or many, or a class for an expanded clone.

v_gene: TRBV20-1
j_gene: TRBJ2-1
abundance: many
CDR3aa: CSALSGRAGNEQFF

v_gene: TRBV5-5
j_gene: TRBJ1-2
abundance: few
CDR3aa: CASSPTMSYGYTF

v_gene: TRBV5-1
j_gene: TRBJ2-2
abundance: many
CDR3aa: CASSLGTSGTGELFF

v_gene: TRBV9
j_gene: TRBJ1-5
abundance: few
CDR3aa: CASSVVDARGGPQHF

v_gene: TRBV28
j_gene: TRBJ2-7
abundance: many
CDR3aa: CASRRGQDYEQYF

v_gene: TRBV27
j_gene: TRBJ1-2
abundance: many
CDR3aa: CASSFRGTSYGYTF

v_gene: TRBV2
j_gene: TRBJ1-1
abundance: -
CDR3aa: CASTRVGVNTEAFF

v_gene: TRBV7-2
j_gene: TRBJ2-7
abundance: many
CDR3aa: CASSPGRILYEQYF

v_gene: TRBV12-3/TRBV12-4
j_gene: TRBJ2-2
abundance: -
CDR3aa: CASSLEQLTGELFF

v_gene: TRBV9
j_gene: TRBJ1-1
abundance: -
CDR3aa: CASSVATDGTGLNTEAFF

v_gene: TRBV20-1
j_gene: TRBJ2-5
abundance: -
CDR3aa: CSAREARRLQETQYF

v_gene: TRBV29-1
j_gene: TRBJ2-3
abundance: many
CDR3aa: CSADQGADTQYF

v_gene: TRBV15
j_gene: TRBJ2-1
abundance: many
CDR3aa: CATSRGNEQFF

v_gene: TRBV27
j_gene: TRBJ2-1
abundance: -
CDR3aa: CASRGYSGRSSYNEQFF

v_gene: TRBV15
j_gene: TRBJ2-1
abundance: few
CDR3aa: CATSSRVSGISGNEQFF

v_gene: TRBV27
j_gene: TRBJ1-5
abundance: many
CDR3aa: CASSFGTGQYPQHF

v_gene: TRBV24-1
j_gene: TRBJ2-3
abundance: -
CDR3aa: CATSDPGTSRDTQYF

v_gene: TRBV7-9
j_gene: TRBJ2-1
abundance: few
CDR3aa: CASSRGPDDEQFF

v_gene: TRBV6-1
j_gene: TRBJ2-7
abundance: -
CDR3aa: CASSEGASYEQYF

v_gene: TRBV12-3/TRBV12-4
j_gene: TRBJ2-3
abundance: -
CDR3aa: CASSYSTSGRTDTQYF

v_gene: TRBV30
j_gene: TRBJ2-7
abundance: many
CDR3aa: CAWRQGSLREQYF

v_gene: TRBV6-2/TRBV6-3
j_gene: TRBJ2-1
abundance: many
CDR3aa: CASSSPLAGNEQFF

v_gene: TRBV7-9
j_gene: TRBJ1-1
abundance: few
CDR3aa: CASSPMTGFQAFF

v_gene: TRBV11-2
j_gene: TRBJ2-1
abundance: many
CDR3aa: CASSSDWTSGPTYNEQFF

v_gene: TRBV28
j_gene: TRBJ2-6
abundance: -
CDR3aa: CASSLYRTSGANVLTF

v_gene: TRBV27
j_gene: TRBJ2-5
abundance: few
CDR3aa: CASSRQGWETQYF

v_gene: TRBV29-1
j_gene: TRBJ2-4
abundance: many
CDR3aa: CSGVSPNSGGNIQYF

v_gene: TRBV28
j_gene: TRBJ1-1
abundance: many
CDR3aa: CASSSPGTGDTEAFF

v_gene: TRBV28
j_gene: TRBJ1-1
abundance: -
CDR3aa: CASSLGTVAFF

v_gene: TRBV11-3
j_gene: TRBJ2-4
abundance: many
CDR3aa: CASSSEAGSDIQYF

v_gene: TRBV7-3
j_gene: TRBJ2-3
abundance: many
CDR3aa: CASSWTSGRGDTQYF

v_gene: TRBV30
j_gene: TRBJ1-4
abundance: many
CDR3aa: CAWSAQYGTASNEKLFF

v_gene: TRBV6-5
j_gene: TRBJ2-2
abundance: many
CDR3aa: CASSYSKGTGHTGELFF

v_gene: TRBV29-1
j_gene: TRBJ2-1
abundance: -
CDR3aa: CSVEGRLAAGANEQFF

v_gene: TRBV28
j_gene: TRBJ2-5
abundance: -
CDR3aa: CASSLISGEGTQYF

v_gene: TRBV12-3/TRBV12-4
j_gene: TRBJ2-7
abundance: few
CDR3aa: CASTKPGKSYEQYF

v_gene: TRBV5-6
j_gene: TRBJ2-2
abundance: many
CDR3aa: CASTSPTRPGELFF

v_gene: TRBV15
j_gene: TRBJ1-5
abundance: -
CDR3aa: CAIARGRHSNQPQHF

v_gene: TRBV7-9
j_gene: TRBJ2-1
abundance: many
CDR3aa: CASSLSRTSANNEQFF

v_gene: TRBV20-1
j_gene: TRBJ2-1
abundance: many
CDR3aa: CSAPGTREGNEQFF

v_gene: TRBV20-1
j_gene: TRBJ2-1
abundance: many
CDR3aa: CSASAFKRSYNEQFF

v_gene: TRBV20-1
j_gene: TRBJ1-3
abundance: few
CDR3aa: CSARRISGNTIYF

v_gene: TRBV18
j_gene: TRBJ2-7
abundance: -
CDR3aa: CASSPERGLVEQYF

v_gene: TRBV4-2
j_gene: TRBJ1-1
abundance: few
CDR3aa: CASSQAGQSNTEAFF

v_gene: TRBV11-2
j_gene: TRBJ1-2
abundance: many
CDR3aa: CASSPDDHYGYTF

v_gene: TRBV11-3
j_gene: TRBJ1-1
abundance: many
CDR3aa: CASSLGVRGVTEAFF

v_gene: TRBV6-9
j_gene: TRBJ2-7
abundance: many
CDR3aa: CASSYRAGGSYEQYF

v_gene: TRBV20-1
j_gene: TRBJ2-5
abundance: -
CDR3aa: CSAPGLAGVWETQYF

v_gene: TRBV3-1
j_gene: TRBJ2-1
abundance: few
CDR3aa: CASSQASGSNEQFF

v_gene: TRBV6-2/TRBV6-3
j_gene: TRBJ2-7
abundance: -
CDR3aa: CASTPGTSGSGRREQYF

v_gene: TRBV19
j_gene: TRBJ2-7
abundance: -
CDR3aa: CASSQTGTSGRSREQYF

v_gene: TRBV20-1
j_gene: TRBJ1-1
abundance: many
CDR3aa: CGGGVVDTEAFF

v_gene: TRBV5-6
j_gene: TRBJ2-5
abundance: many
CDR3aa: CASKRQGEETQYF

v_gene: TRBV20-1
j_gene: TRBJ2-7
abundance: many
CDR3aa: CSARAGSSSYEQYF

v_gene: TRBV7-2
j_gene: TRBJ2-3
abundance: few
CDR3aa: CASSSTGFRDTQYF

v_gene: TRBV6-5
j_gene: TRBJ2-3
abundance: few
CDR3aa: CASSYLVELTDTQYF

v_gene: TRBV20-1
j_gene: TRBJ2-7
abundance: many
CDR3aa: CSASGRDRGHEQYF

v_gene: TRBV5-4
j_gene: TRBJ2-7
abundance: few
CDR3aa: CASSLDLWADEQYF

v_gene: TRBV6-1
j_gene: TRBJ1-5
abundance: few
CDR3aa: CASSEDRGSQHF

v_gene: TRBV15
j_gene: TRBJ1-1
abundance: -
CDR3aa: CATSRYGANTEAFF